Sequencing of this T cell receptor (beta chain) was carried out in a study of blood T cell repertoires in COVID-19. Germline lookup yields CDR1 SQVTM and CDR2 ANQGSEA. V was clipped by 0 bases and J by 4 bases, with 16 bases between them. CDR3 size: 15 residues. The assay was immunoSEQ multiplex PCR, and TCRdb's table has in-frame clones only and misses some. The repertoire holds fewer than 350,000 clones, around nine tenths seen once, with approximately 2% in the top ten. Specimen: PBMCs or T cells enriched from blood (not recorded which). The TCR comes from a woman between 55 and 75 years old in a cohort exposed to, infected with or recovered from COVID-19 (not recorded which). This chain joins TRBV29-1 and TRBJ2-7; tentatively, D is TRBD1 (6 bases). CDR3: CSVEERDNPGYEQYF. CDR3 nucleotides: TGCAGCGTTGAAGAGAGGGACAACCCGGGGTACGAGCAGTACTTC.